This T cell receptor (beta chain) was obtained from a study of CD4 T cells in relation to SARS-CoV-2 and coronaviruses. Whole-study findings and limits: SARS-CoV-2-driven expansion was significantly weaker in crossreactive than monoreactive clones. Memory recall responses, not primary responses primed in culture, are what the assay detects. Crossreactivity was assessed only for spike protein, not other viral proteins.

This CDR3 has 14 amino acids. Germline CDR1 is SGHRS and CDR2 is YFSETQ. The germline V and J ends were trimmed by 2 bases and 2 bases, with 11 bases remaining between them. Some clones are missing from TCRdb's copy, which holds only in-frame ones; the method was immunoSEQ multiplex PCR. The table shows about 68,000 clones, with approximately 95% occurring only once. Details on this clone: Its antigen is currently unknown.

The unexposed donors gave CD4+ T cells in 2011-2018, prior to COVID-19. CD4 enrichment then naive enrichment separated naive from memory CD4+ cells. The sequence derives from a human donor in good health. This chain joins TRBV5-1 and TRBJ2-7; TRBD2 might be the D (6 bases). Sequenced: naive CD4+ T cells from PBMCs. Subset: naive CD4+ T cells isolated by negative enrichment. The CDR3 DNA sequence: TGCGCCAGCAGCTTCAACACGGGGGCCTACGAGCAGTACTTC. This codes for CASSFNTGAYEQYF. Together with reference TRBV5-1 and TRBJ2-7, the CDR3 gives the full variable domain: KAGVTQTPRYLIKTRGQQVTLSCSPISGHRSVSWYQQTPGQGLQFLFEYFSETQRNKGNFPGRFSGRQFSNSRSEMNVSTLELGDSALYLCASSFNTGAYEQYFGPGTRLTVT.